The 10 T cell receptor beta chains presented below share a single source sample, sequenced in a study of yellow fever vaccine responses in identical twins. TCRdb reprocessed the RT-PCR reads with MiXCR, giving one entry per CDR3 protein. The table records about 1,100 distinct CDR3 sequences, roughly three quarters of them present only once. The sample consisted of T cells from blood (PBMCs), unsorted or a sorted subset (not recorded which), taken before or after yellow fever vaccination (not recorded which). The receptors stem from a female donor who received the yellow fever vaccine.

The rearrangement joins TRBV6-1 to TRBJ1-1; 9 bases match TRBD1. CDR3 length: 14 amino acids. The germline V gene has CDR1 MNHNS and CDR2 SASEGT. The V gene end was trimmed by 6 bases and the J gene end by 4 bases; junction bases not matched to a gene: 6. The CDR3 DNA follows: TGTGCCAGCAGCCAGCAGGGACAGGGCACTGAAGCTTTCTTT. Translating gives CASSQQGQGTEAFF.

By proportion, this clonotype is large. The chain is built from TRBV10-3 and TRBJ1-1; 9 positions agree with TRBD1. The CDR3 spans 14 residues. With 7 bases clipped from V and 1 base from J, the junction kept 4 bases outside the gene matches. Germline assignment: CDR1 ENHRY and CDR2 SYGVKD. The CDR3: CAITPTGGNTEAFF. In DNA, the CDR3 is TGTGCCATCACCCCGACAGGGGGGAACACTGAAGCTTTCTTT.

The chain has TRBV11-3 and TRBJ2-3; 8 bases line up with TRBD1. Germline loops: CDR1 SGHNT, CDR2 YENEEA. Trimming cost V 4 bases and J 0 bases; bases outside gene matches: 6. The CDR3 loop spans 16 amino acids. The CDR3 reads CASSYRQGRSTDTQYF. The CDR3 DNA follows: TGTGCCAGCAGCTATAGACAGGGGAGGAGCACAGATACGCAGTATTTT. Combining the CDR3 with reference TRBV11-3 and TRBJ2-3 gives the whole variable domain EAGVVQSPRYKIIEKKQPVAFWCNPISGHNTLYWYLQNLGQGPELLIRYENEEAVDDSQLPKDRFSAERLKGVDSTLKIQPAELGDSAVYLCASSYRQGRSTDTQYFGPGTRLTVL.

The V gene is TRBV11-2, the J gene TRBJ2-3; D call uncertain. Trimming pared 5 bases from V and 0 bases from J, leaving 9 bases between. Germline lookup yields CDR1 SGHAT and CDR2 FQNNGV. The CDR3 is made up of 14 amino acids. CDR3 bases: TGTGCCAGCAGCCCCACAACTAGCACAGATACGCAGTATTTT. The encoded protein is CASSPTTSTDTQYF.

This CDR3 is CASSYYYQLSEQYF. The CDR3 coding sequence is TGTGCCAGCAGTTACTACTACCAGCTGTCCGAGCAGTACTTC. This rearrangement joins TRBV6-5 to TRBJ2-7; no firm D call. CDR3 length: 14 residues. Per germline, CDR1 MNHEY and CDR2 SVGAGI. V was pared by 1 base and J by 6 bases, with 13 bases between.

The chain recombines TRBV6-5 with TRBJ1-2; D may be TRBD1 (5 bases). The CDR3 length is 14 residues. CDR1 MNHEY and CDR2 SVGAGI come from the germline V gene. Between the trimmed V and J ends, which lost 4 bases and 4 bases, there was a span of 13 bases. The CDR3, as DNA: TGTGCCAGCAGTTTCCGGGACCGACTCTATGGCTACACCTTC. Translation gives CASSFRDRLYGYTF.

The CDR3 DNA follows: TGTGCCAGCAGCCCAGGGGGCTTCTCCTACGAGCAGTACGTC. Protein: CASSPGGFSYEQYV. The rearrangement uses TRBV11-1 and TRBJ2-7; the match to TRBD1 covers 8 bases. Per the germline V gene, CDR1 is SGHAT and CDR2 is FQDESV (reference sequence). After removal of 5 bases from V and 0 bases from J, the junction contained 3 bases not matched to a gene. This CDR3 is built from 14 residues.

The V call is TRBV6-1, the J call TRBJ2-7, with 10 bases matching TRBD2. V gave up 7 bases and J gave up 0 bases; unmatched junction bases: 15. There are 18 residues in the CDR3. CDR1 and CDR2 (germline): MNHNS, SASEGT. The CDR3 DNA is TGTGCCAGCAACTTCCCAGCGGGGGGGTTCCTGCTCTCCTACGAGCAGTACGTC. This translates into CASNFPAGGFLLSYEQYV.

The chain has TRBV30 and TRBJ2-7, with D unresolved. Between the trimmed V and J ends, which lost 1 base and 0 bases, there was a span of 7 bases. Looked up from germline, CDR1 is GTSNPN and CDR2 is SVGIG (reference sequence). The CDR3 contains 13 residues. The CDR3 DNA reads TGTGCCTGGAGTGGCCACACCTCCTACGAGCAGTACTTC. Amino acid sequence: CAWSGHTSYEQYF.

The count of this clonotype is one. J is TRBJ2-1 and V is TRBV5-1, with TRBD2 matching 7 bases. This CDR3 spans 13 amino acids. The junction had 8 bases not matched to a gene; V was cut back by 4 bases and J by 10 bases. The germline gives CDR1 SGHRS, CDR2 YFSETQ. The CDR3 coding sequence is TGCGCCAGCAGCGGAAGCGGGAATCAAGAGCAGTTCTTC. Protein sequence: CASSGSGNQEQFF.